The rows below give T cell receptor beta chains drawn from one sample of a study of blood T cell repertoires in COVID-19. Assay: immunoSEQ multiplex PCR; the TCRdb copy retains only in-frame clones and omits some. Here the sample spans about 70,000 clones, 80% to 90% being singletons. The sequencing sample was made of peripheral blood. Every receptor here comes from a man over 45 with acute or convalescent COVID-19. The CDR3 runs from the conserved cysteine through the conserved F or W. D genes are given only for firm matches. Rows give clone size only sometimes, using once, few, many, or a class for an expanded clone.

D gene | clone size | J gene | V gene | CDR3 DNA | CDR3 protein
TRBD2 | - | TRBJ2-7 | TRBV12-3/TRBV12-4 | TGTGCCACTAGCGGGATATCTTACGAGCAGTACTTC | CATSGISYEQYF
- | few | TRBJ1-6 | TRBV7-9 | TGTGCCAGCAGCTTTGAGAATTCACCCCTCCACTTT | CASSFENSPLHF
- | - | TRBJ2-1 | TRBV7-3 | TGTGCCAGCAGCTCACGCACTAGTGGGGAGCAGTTCTTC | CASSSRTSGEQFF
TRBD1 | - | TRBJ2-5 | TRBV29-1 | TGCAGCGTTGAAGGCGGACAGGGTCGGGTCCAAGAGACCCAGTACTTC | CSVEGGQGRVQETQYF
TRBD2 | - | TRBJ2-1 | TRBV7-2 | TGTGCCAGCAGCCTAGGGACTAGCGGGAGGCGTGAGCAGTTCTTC | CASSLGTSGRREQFF
TRBD2 | - | TRBJ2-1 | TRBV6-1 | TGTGCCAGCAGTGAAGGCTGGACTAGTACGGTTGAGCAGTTCTTC | CASSEGWTSTVEQFF
TRBD2 | - | TRBJ2-5 | TRBV10-1 | TGCGCCAGCAGTGAGTCGACTGGCGGGAGGGCCGGGGGGACCCAGTACTTC | CASSESTGGRAGGTQYF
- | - | TRBJ2-2 | TRBV24-1 | TGTGCCACCAGTGATTCTAAGAGGCGCACCGGGGAGCTGTTTTTT | CATSDSKRRTGELFF
- | - | TRBJ1-5 | TRBV27 | TGTGCCAGCAGTTTATGGGGCAGAAATCAGCCCCAGCATTTT | CASSLWGRNQPQHF
- | - | TRBJ1-2 | TRBV6-5 | TGTGCCAGCAGTTACTCGCGTAGATACGGCTACACCTTC | CASSYSRRYGYTF
- | - | TRBJ2-1 | TRBV2 | TGTGCCAGCAGTGAAGCTGCGGGCAGGCAGTTCTTC | CASSEAAGRQFF
TRBD2 | once | TRBJ2-1 | TRBV27 | TGTGCCAGCATACTAGCGGGAGGGTCGAATGAGCAGTTCTTC | CASILAGGSNEQFF
- | - | TRBJ1-5 | TRBV7-2 | TGTGCCAGCAGCGCGCAGGGTCAGCCCCAGCATTTT | CASSAQGQPQHF
- | - | TRBJ1-2 | TRBV30 | TGTGCCTGGAGTGTCCTCGGCCAGGGCAGCTACACCTTC | CAWSVLGQGSYTF
- | - | TRBJ1-5 | TRBV30 | TGTGCCTGGAGTTCTAGGCAAGGCTATCAGCCCCAGCATTTT | CAWSSRQGYQPQHF